Below, 20 T cell receptor beta chains from the same sample are listed, as sequenced in a study of control samples from healthy donors and cancer patients. This table comes from immunoSEQ multiplex PCR, and its TCRdb copy is limited to in-frame clones, with some not included. The data hold about 160,000 clones, with about 90% observed a single time. The sample taken for sequencing was blood. The receptor set was obtained from a woman aged 30 to 39 in good health.

The chain uses TRBV6-1 and TRBJ2-5; 7 bases map to TRBD2. V shed 3 bases and J 4 bases; nucleotides not matched to a gene: 8. Per germline, CDR1 MNHNS and CDR2 SASEGT. The CDR3 totals 15 residues. The CDR3 spells CASSDYGGFGETQYF. DNA for the CDR3: TGTGCCAGCAGTGATTACGGGGGGTTTGGAGAGACCCAGTACTTC.

The genes are TRBV28 and TRBJ2-1; D is possibly TRBD1 or TRBD2 (6 bases each). V was cut by 3 bases and J by 7 bases, with 19 bases left in between. The CDR3 has 16 amino acids. Per the germline V gene, CDR1 is MDHEN and CDR2 is SYDVKM. CDR3: CASSFRGGKRGNEQFF. CDR3 bases: TGTGCCAGCAGTTTCAGGGGAGGCAAAAGAGGAAATGAGCAGTTCTTC.

This sequence joins TRBV6-1 and TRBJ2-2; D is ambiguous. The CDR3 sequence is 15 residues long. In germline, CDR1 is MNHNS, CDR2 SASEGT. With 0 bases removed from V and 3 bases from J, the gap between germline ends came to 8 bases. CDR3 residues: CASSEAVGYTGELFF. Written as DNA, the CDR3 is TGTGCCAGCAGTGAAGCTGTGGGTTACACCGGGGAGCTGTTTTTT.

This chain connects TRBV5-8 to TRBJ1-3, with 10 bases aligning to TRBD1. Germline lookup yields CDR1 SGHTS and CDR2 YDEGEE. There are 16 residues in the CDR3. V trimming: 4 bases; J trimming: 2 bases; junction bases outside the gene matches: 6. The CDR3: CASSRRQGATGNTIYF. Here the CDR3 DNA reads TGTGCCAGCAGCCGGCGACAGGGGGCCACTGGAAACACCATATATTTT.

The chain combines TRBV5-1 with TRBJ1-5; a possible D gene is TRBD1 (5 bases). V was pared by 4 bases and J by 3 bases, with 11 bases between. The CDR3 has 14 residues. CDR1 SGHRS and CDR2 YFSETQ come from the germline V gene. The CDR3 spells CASSEGTPNQPQHF. CDR3 DNA: TGCGCCAGCAGCGAGGGGACCCCCAATCAGCCCCAGCATTTT.

The chain has TRBV5-1 and TRBJ2-4; D gene ambiguous. Trimming shortened V by 1 base and J by 2 bases, and 7 bases separated the two germline ends. This CDR3 is built from 14 residues. CDR1 is SGHRS and CDR2 is YFSETQ in the germline V gene. CDR3 residues: CASSLFETKNIQYF. The CDR3 bases are TGCGCCAGCAGCTTGTTCGAGACCAAAAACATTCAGTACTTC.

The J gene is TRBJ2-2, the V gene TRBV9; 9 bases agree with TRBD2. This CDR3 comprises 14 residues. The junction had 3 bases not matched to a gene; V was cut back by 3 bases and J by 6 bases. Germline-derived CDR1 and CDR2 are SGDLS and YYNGEE. CDR3 nucleotide sequence: TGTGCCAGCAGCGGTAGCGGGAGTGCCGGGGAGCTGTTTTTT. Amino acid sequence: CASSGSGSAGELFF.

The chain links TRBV6-6 to TRBJ2-3, with TRBD2 as a possible D gene (6 bases). The CDR3 has 16 amino acids. The germline CDR1 and CDR2 sequences are MNHNY and SVGAGI (reference sequence). Deletions cut 6 bases from V and 3 bases from J, with 19 bases between. CDR3 amino acids: CASSLLVGRGTDTQYF. In nucleotides, the CDR3 is TGTGCCAGCAGCCTACTTGTGGGACGGGGGACAGATACGCAGTATTTT.

This chain joins TRBV9 and TRBJ2-7; D ambiguous. This CDR3 region has 14 residues. Trimming shortened V by 3 bases and J by 4 bases, and 14 bases separated the two germline ends. Germline V gene lookup returns CDR1 SGDLS and CDR2 YYNGEE. The DNA for the CDR3 is TGTGCCAGCAGCGAGGGCCCAGGAACGTACGAGCAGTACTTC. Translated: CASSEGPGTYEQYF.

J is TRBJ1-2 and V is TRBV18, with TRBD1 matching over 7 bases. V was clipped by 5 bases and J by 4 bases; unmatched bases: 13. CDR1 and CDR2 (germline): KGHSH, LQKENI. This CDR3 comprises 16 residues. CDR3 loop: CASSSQRTGGIYGYTF. CDR3 nucleotides: TGTGCCAGCTCATCGCAAAGGACAGGAGGGATCTATGGCTACACCTTC.

The CDR3 here is CASSEMRSGQYF. CDR3 in DNA: TGTGCCAGCAGTGAAATGCGATCCGGGCAGTACTTC. The chain uses TRBV2 and TRBJ2-4; D unclear. In germline, CDR1 is SNHLY, CDR2 FYNNEI. V was pared by 2 bases and J by 13 bases, with 12 bases between. This CDR3 comprises 12 residues.

The chain employs TRBV27 and TRBJ2-2, with 11 nucleotides matching TRBD2. Trimming took 4 bases from V and 0 from J; bases not matched to a gene: 7. Looked up from germline, CDR1 is MNHEY and CDR2 is SMNVEV (reference sequence). The CDR3 extends over 18 amino acids. As DNA, the CDR3 is TGTGCCAGCAGTTCAAATATGGGACTAGCGGCGAACACCGGGGAGCTGTTTTTT. Protein: CASSSNMGLAANTGELFF.

The rearrangement joins TRBV18 to TRBJ2-7; 11 bases agree with TRBD2. CDR1 KGHSH and CDR2 LQKENI come from the germline V gene. V was clipped by 2 bases and J by 5 bases; unmatched bases: 8. The CDR3 has 16 amino acids. CDR3 sequence (DNA): TGTGCCAGCTCACCAACCAGAACTAGCGGGAGAGACGAGCAGTACTTC. This gives the protein CASSPTRTSGRDEQYF.

The chain carries TRBV3-1 (or the pseudogene TRBV3-2) and TRBJ1-2; D unresolved. This CDR3 is built from 12 residues. Germline-derived CDR1 and CDR2 are LGHDT and YNNKEL (reference sequence). V shed 1 base and J shed 6 bases, with 6 bases lying between them. The CDR3 DNA reads as TGTGCCAGCAGCCAAGGACGGAATGGCTACACCTTC. Protein product: CASSQGRNGYTF.

The chain carries TRBV6-5 and TRBJ2-3; D is undetermined. The CDR3 sequence is 13 residues long. CDR1 is MNHEY and CDR2 is SVGAGI in the germline V gene. Trimming removed 5 bases from V and 4 bases from J, with 10 bases in between. CDR3 protein: CASSPFVADTQYF. DNA of the CDR3: TGTGCCAGCAGTCCCTTCGTGGCAGATACGCAGTATTTT.

This clone turned up a few times. The chain combines TRBV7-9 with TRBJ2-7; 7 positions agree with TRBD1. Trimming cost V 1 base and J 4 bases; bases outside gene matches: 10. Germline values: CDR1 SEHNR, CDR2 FQNEAQ (reference sequence). CDR3 length: 16 residues. The CDR3 DNA reads TGTGCCAGCAGCTTAGGCTTAACAGGGGATCAGTACGAGCAGTACTTC. Encoded protein: CASSLGLTGDQYEQYF.

The chain has TRBV28 and TRBJ2-4; D call uncertain. There are 15 residues in the CDR3. Trimming pared 5 bases from V and 5 bases from J, leaving 16 bases between. Germline V gives CDR1 MDHEN, CDR2 SYDVKM. This chain's CDR3 is CASSLHTSGQNIQYF. The DNA for the CDR3 is TGTGCCAGCAGTCTCCATACTTCCGGCCAAAACATTCAGTACTTC.

The V and J genes are TRBV6-5 and TRBJ2-1, with 10 nucleotides matching TRBD1. The CDR3 is made up of 14 amino acids. Looked up from germline, CDR1 is MNHEY and CDR2 is SVGAGI. Trimming removed 2 bases from V and 8 bases from J; junction bases left unmatched: 3. This CDR3 reads CASSYGTGAYEQFF. The CDR3 bases are TGTGCCAGCAGTTACGGGACAGGGGCATATGAGCAGTTCTTC.

This sequence joins TRBV30 and TRBJ1-2, with D perhaps TRBD1 (5 bases). The V gene's germline CDR1 is GTSNPN and CDR2 SVGIG (reference sequence). With 3 bases removed from V and 7 bases from J, the gap between germline ends came to 21 bases. The CDR3 contains 15 residues. The CDR3 sequence is CAWRRTQAGRGGYTF. DNA of the CDR3: TGTGCCTGGAGGAGGACCCAGGCAGGGCGGGGTGGCTACACCTTC.

The chain links TRBV7-2 to TRBJ1-1; no clear D gene. The V gene's germline CDR1 is SGHTA and CDR2 FQGNSA. The CDR3 covers 14 residues. V gave up 5 bases and J gave up 7 bases, with 17 bases separating them. The CDR3 loop reads CASSPVLEVSEAFF. CDR3 nucleotide sequence: TGTGCCAGCAGCCCGGTGCTCGAAGTAAGTGAAGCTTTCTTT.